Sequencing of this TCR beta chain was carried out in a study of identical twins. Deletions cut 3 bases from V and 2 bases from J, with 11 bases between. In germline, CDR1 is LGHDT, CDR2 YNNKEL (reference sequence). CDR3 length: 14 amino acids. General study results and limits: Invariant T cells like MAIT and iNKT could partly confound the zero-insertion analyses. Conclusions leaned on cross-sectional statistical analysis and did not track the same donors over time.

TCRdb reanalysed the 5' RACE reads using MiXCR and keeps one entry per CDR3 protein. The table has about 330,000 distinct CDR3 sequences, around an eighth seen once. In the case of this clonotype: The antigen is unknown.

This sample also belongs to another study, concerning yellow fever vaccine responses in identical twins.

Sample: CD8+ T cells sorted from blood. This sequence was found in a woman between 18 and 29 years old in good health. The V call is TRBV3-1, the J call TRBJ2-7; D may match TRBD1 or TRBD2 (5 bases each). The CDR3 is CASSHRERPYEQYF. In DNA form, the CDR3 reads TGTGCCAGCAGCCACAGGGAGAGGCCCTACGAGCAGTACTTC.